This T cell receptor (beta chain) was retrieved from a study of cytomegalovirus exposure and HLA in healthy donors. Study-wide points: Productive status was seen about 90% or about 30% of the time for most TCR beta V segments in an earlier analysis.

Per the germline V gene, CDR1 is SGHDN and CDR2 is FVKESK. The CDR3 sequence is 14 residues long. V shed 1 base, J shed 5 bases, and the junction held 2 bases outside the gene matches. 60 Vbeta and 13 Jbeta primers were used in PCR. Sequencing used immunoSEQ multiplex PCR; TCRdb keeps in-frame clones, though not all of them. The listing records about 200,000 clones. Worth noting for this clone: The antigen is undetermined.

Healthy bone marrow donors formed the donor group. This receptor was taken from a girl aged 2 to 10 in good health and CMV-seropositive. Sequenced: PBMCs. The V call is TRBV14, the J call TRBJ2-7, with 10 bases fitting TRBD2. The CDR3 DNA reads TGTGCCAGCAGCCAAGTAGCGGGAGGAGACGAGCAGTACTTC. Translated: CASSQVAGGDEQYF.